This TCR beta chain was identified in a study of PD-L1 blockade in urothelial cancer. Whole-study context: Blood was evaluated 3 weeks (second dose) and 6 weeks after therapy began. A median roughly 150,000 T cells were found in blood samples. Notes on the study in general: Where pretreatment blood TCR clonality fell below the median, better survival was predicted.

CDR1 is SGHNT and CDR2 is YYREEE in the germline V gene (reference sequence). The CDR3 contains 11 residues. TCRdb's copy holds only in-frame clones and misses some; the assay was immunoSEQ multiplex PCR. The sample holds around 25,000 clones, roughly nine tenths seen once. A remark on this clone: The antigen remains undetermined. One end of the junction fails to match germline, which may point to a read error.

This specimen consisted of PBMCs, obtained around atezolizumab (anti-PD-L1) treatment. The sequence came from a man over 45 with urothelial cancer. V gene TRBV5-4 combines with J gene TRBJ1-5; D is uncertain. The CDR3 DNA reads as TGTGCCAGCAGCTTGGCTCGGGTGGAATCTTTT. It encodes CASSLARVESF.